This TCR beta chain was identified during a study of human T cells and chemical hapten exposure. Time point reported: pre-sensitization, week 0. Treatment described: therapeutic diphenylcyclopropenone sensitization with weekly scalp DPC. TCRdb independently ran MiXCR on the RACE reads; one entry per CDR3 protein. The data contain tens of thousands of distinct CDR3 sequences, about 6.7% of them singletons. This clonotype was counted at least ten times. The CDR3 contains 13 residues. Germline V gives CDR1 MGHRA, CDR2 YSYEKL. With 0 bases removed from V and 7 bases from J, the gap between germline ends came to 9 bases.

This TCR was sampled from a woman in her 30s with alopecia areata. Some clones in this sample may be carry-over from other donors' samples. V usage is TRBV4-1 and J usage is TRBJ1-1; D remains unclear. Sequencing used whole blood, obtained in connection with sensitization to the hapten diphenylcyclopropenone (DPC). CDR3 amino acids: CASSQDPRLEAFF. The CDR3 nucleotides read TGCGCCAGCAGCCAAGATCCCCGACTTGAAGCTTTCTTT.